The 7 T cell receptor beta chains presented below share a single source sample, sequenced in a study of human T cells and chemical hapten exposure. TCRdb recomputed calls from the RACE reads with MiXCR, one row per CDR3 protein. The sample consists of 250,000 or so distinct CDR3 sequences, almost 8% of them appearing once. Time point denoted: pre-sensitization, week 0. The treatment is: therapeutic diphenylcyclopropenone sensitization with weekly scalp DPC. Sequencing used whole blood, obtained in connection with sensitization to the hapten diphenylcyclopropenone (DPC). These receptors were obtained from a man aged 18 to 29 with alopecia areata. Some clones in this sample may be carry-over from other donors' samples.

The rearrangement uses TRBV29-1 and TRBJ2-7, with D perhaps being TRBD1 or TRBD2 (5 bases each). V was trimmed by 1 base and J by 2 bases, leaving 12 bases between them. The germline CDR1 and CDR2 sequences are SQVTM and ANQGSEA. This CDR3 is 14 amino acids long. CDR3 amino acids: CSVEGRDGAYEQYF. Written as DNA, the CDR3 is TGCAGCGTTGAAGGACGGGACGGAGCCTACGAGCAGTACTTC.

The V gene is TRBV7-9, the J gene TRBJ1-1; D gene unclear. This CDR3 region has 14 residues. Trimming pared 5 bases from V and 6 bases from J, leaving 16 bases between. Germline CDR1 is SEHNR and CDR2 is FQNEAQ (reference sequence). In nucleotides, the CDR3 is TGTGCCAGCAGCCACCCCTCGGGTACCGCTGAAGCTTTCTTT. Its translation is CASSHPSGTAEAFF.

The table lists this clonotype with a few counts. The CDR3 sequence is CASSVNGGAYNEQFF. The CDR3 DNA follows: TGTGCCAGCAGCGTAAACGGGGGGGCCTACAATGAGCAGTTCTTC. This chain links TRBV9 with TRBJ2-1; 8 bases align to TRBD2. J lost 2 bases, V lost 1 base, and 2 bases had no gene match. This CDR3 contains 15 residues. Germline CDR1 and CDR2: SGDLS and YYNGEE.

In its sample, this clonotype was seen a few times. This chain joins TRBV7-2 and TRBJ2-3, with TRBD2 matching over 7 bases. Trimming at V came to 5 bases and at J to 0 bases, leaving 5 bases not matched to a gene. The CDR3 consists of 15 residues. Germline V lookup: CDR1 SGHTA, CDR2 FQGNSA. The CDR3 is CASSPAGPSTDTQYF. The CDR3 nucleotides are TGTGCCAGCAGCCCAGCGGGACCTAGCACAGATACGCAGTATTTT.

V usage is TRBV7-9 and J usage is TRBJ2-3; 9 bases are shared with TRBD1. V lost 4 bases to trimming and J lost 3 bases; unmatched junction nucleotides: 5. CDR1 and CDR2 from the germline V gene are SEHNR and FQNEAQ (reference sequence). This CDR3 contains 15 residues. In DNA, the CDR3 is TGTGCCAGCAGCTACCTTGGACAGGGGACAGATACGCAGTATTTT. Protein sequence: CASSYLGQGTDTQYF.

This clonotype occurred a few times. The V and J genes are TRBV6-1 and TRBJ1-1; tentative D call: TRBD1 (5 bases). Germline lookup yields CDR1 MNHNS and CDR2 SASEGT. The germline V and J ends were trimmed by 5 bases and 0 bases, with 13 bases remaining between them. CDR3 length equals 15 residues. For the CDR3, the DNA is TGTGCCAGCAGTACCGAGGGGAGCATGAACACTGAAGCTTTCTTT. Translating it yields CASSTEGSMNTEAFF.

V and J are TRBV6-2 or TRBV6-3 and TRBJ2-4, with D possibly matching TRBD1 (5 bases). Germline CDR1 MNHEY, CDR2 SVGEGT. The CDR3 consists of 13 residues. Trimming left V 8 bases short and J 7 bases short, with 15 bases between. The CDR3 loop is CASLSTESNIQYF. The CDR3 DNA reads TGTGCCAGCCTTTCGACAGAGTCGAACATTCAGTACTTC.